One sample yielded the 9 T cell receptor beta chains listed below, sequenced in a study of response to subunit inactivated influenza vaccine. TCRdb re-called the RT-PCR reads with MiXCR, one entry per CDR3 protein. This table holds under 550,000 distinct CDR3 sequences, around 8% found once. This specimen was PBMCs from blood, taken less than 30 months after vaccination. These receptor sequences come from a man aged 50 to 75 who received an inactivated influenza vaccine.

This clonotype appeared a few times. The junction and the germline gene differ at one end; a read error may be behind it. The genes are TRBV20-1 and TRBJ1-4; D might be TRBD1 (6 bases). The CDR3 runs to 16 residues. Germline CDR1 and CDR2: DFQATT and SNEGSKA (reference sequence). The CDR3 spells CCARDLRGSANEKLFF. Written as DNA, the CDR3 is TGCTGTGCTAGAGATCTCAGGGGATCGGCTAATGAAAAACTGTTTTTT.

CDR3 sequence reads: CASSESTSSTEAFF. The DNA for the CDR3 is TGTGCCAGCAGTGAATCCACGTCGAGCACTGAAGCTTTCTTT. The chain is built from TRBV28 and TRBJ1-1; no clear D. V was trimmed by 5 bases and J by 4 bases, leaving 14 bases between them. Germline CDR1 reads MDHEN; CDR2 reads SYDVKM. This CDR3 has 14 residues. Together with reference TRBV28 and TRBJ1-1, the CDR3 gives the full variable domain: DVKVTQSSRYLVKRTGEKVFLECVQDMDHENMFWYRQDPGLGLRLIYFSYDVKMKEKGDIPEGYSVSREKKERFSLILESASTNQTSMYLCASSESTSSTEAFFGQGTRLTVV.

J is TRBJ2-7 and V is TRBV7-8, with 15 nucleotides matching TRBD2. V gave up 5 bases and J gave up 6 bases; unmatched junction bases: 8. The CDR3 is made up of 16 amino acids. CDR1 is SGHVS, CDR2 FQNEAQ, per germline. The CDR3 reads CASSRGTSGGRREQYF. In nucleotides, the CDR3 is TGTGCCAGCAGCCGCGGGACTAGCGGGGGGAGGCGCGAGCAGTACTTC.

In this sample, this clonotype turned up many times. The chain combines TRBV4-2 with TRBJ2-5, with TRBD1 matching over 9 bases. The CDR3 is 16 residues long. V dropped 3 bases and J dropped 5; count of bases not matched to a gene: 10. CDR1 and CDR2 from the germline V gene are LGHNA and YNFKEQ. The CDR3 here is CASSHVLTGGIETQYF. The CDR3 coding sequence is TGTGCCAGCAGCCACGTGTTAACAGGGGGCATCGAGACCCAGTACTTC.

This clonotype has a count of ten or more. J is TRBJ2-3 and V is TRBV20-1; the D gene is possibly TRBD2 (5 bases). The CDR3 runs 12 residues. V lost 5 bases and J lost 4, with 10 bases in between. CDR1 and CDR2 (germline): DFQATT, SNEGSKA (reference sequence). The CDR3 nucleotides read TGCAGTGCTCTGAGGGCCCCAGATACGCAGTATTTT. Translation gives CSALRAPDTQYF.

The table lists this clonotype with many counts. The gene calls are TRBV4-1 and TRBJ1-2; D is unresolved. This CDR3 has 13 residues. Germline loops: CDR1 MGHRA, CDR2 YSYEKL. The V gene lost 5 bases and the J gene lost 0 bases, with 7 bases spanning the gap. The CDR3 reads CASSDEANYGYTF. The DNA of the CDR3 is TGCGCCAGCAGCGATGAGGCTAACTATGGCTACACCTTC.

In its sample, this clonotype was seen a few times. J is TRBJ2-2 and V is TRBV5-1; unclear D gene. The CDR3 runs to 13 residues. V was trimmed by 0 bases and J by 7 bases, leaving 7 bases between them. CDR1 and CDR2 (germline): SGHRS, YFSETQ. The CDR3 DNA sequence: TGCGCCAGCAGCTTGGCGTTGGGCGGGGAGCTGTTTTTT. This sequence encodes CASSLALGGELFF.

This clonotype was detected a few times. This sequence joins TRBV19 and TRBJ2-3; the D is unclear. The ends were cut back, 5 bases at V and 3 bases at J, with 15 bases in the middle. Germline V gene data show CDR1 as LNHDA and CDR2 as SQIVND (reference sequence). CDR3 length: 15 amino acids. CDR3 sequence reads: CASSVDPRSTDTQYF. The CDR3 bases are TGTGCCAGTAGTGTTGATCCGAGGTCTACAGATACGCAGTATTTT. The full variable domain, rest sourced from reference TRBV19 and TRBJ2-3, is DGGITQSPKYLFRKEGQNVTLSCEQNLNHDAMYWYRQDPGQGLRLIYYSQIVNDFQKGDIAEGYSVSREKKESFPLTVTSAQKNPTAFYLCASSVDPRSTDTQYFGPGTRLTVL.

About this clonotype: One junction end does not reproduce the germline sequence, and a read error may be involved. In DNA form, the CDR3 reads TGTGCCAGCAGCTTAACAGGACAATTAGTCTACTTT. Amino acid sequence: CASSLTGQLVYF. The chain has TRBV7-2 and TRBJ1-6, with D perhaps matching TRBD1 (5 bases). Germline CDR1 and CDR2: SGHTA and FQGNSA. The length of the CDR3 is 12 residues.